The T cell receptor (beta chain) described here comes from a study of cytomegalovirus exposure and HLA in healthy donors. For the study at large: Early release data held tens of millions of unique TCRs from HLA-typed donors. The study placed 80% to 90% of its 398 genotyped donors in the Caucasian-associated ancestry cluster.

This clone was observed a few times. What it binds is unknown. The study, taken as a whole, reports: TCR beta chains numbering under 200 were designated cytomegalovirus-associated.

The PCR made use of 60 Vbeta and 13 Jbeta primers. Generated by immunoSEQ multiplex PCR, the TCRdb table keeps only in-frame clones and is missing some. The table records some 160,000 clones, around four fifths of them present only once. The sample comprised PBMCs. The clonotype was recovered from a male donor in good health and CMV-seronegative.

This chain's CDR3 is CASMRTGTNYGYTF. The CDR3, as DNA: TGTGCCAGCATGCGGACAGGCACTAACTATGGCTACACCTTC. The chain combines TRBV28 with TRBJ1-2; 7 nucleotides match TRBD1. V gave up 7 bases and J gave up 0 bases; unmatched junction bases: 5. The CDR3 is made up of 14 amino acids. CDR1 and CDR2 (germline): MDHEN, SYDVKM.